This T cell receptor (beta chain) was captured by sequencing in a study of T cell responses to AZD1222 COVID-19 vaccine. Across the study: Second-dose timings of about 4 or about 12 weeks were pooled. Notes on the study in general: Within unmutated variant regions lay the reported targets of nearly half of spike-specific TCRs. Dominant at 160-218 and 743-854, vaccine-associated CD4 TCRs also spanned spike. Without day 14 samples, only post-peak T cell repertoires were studied.

Notes on this clone: Antigen specificity is unknown.

TCRdb's copy holds only in-frame clones and misses some; the assay was immunoSEQ multiplex PCR. The data contain some 170,000 clones, about 89% of them singletons. This TCR was sampled from an adult in good health. Source: peripheral blood, taken on day 0 of AZD1222 vaccination.

CDR3 protein: CASSSLQGGGGELFF. CDR3 bases: TGTGCCAGCAGTTCCCTTCAAGGGGGCGGAGGGGAGCTGTTTTTT. J is TRBJ2-2 and V is TRBV6-5, with 7 nucleotides matching TRBD1. The J segment lost 8 bases and the V segment lost 4 bases, leaving 10 bases of the junction unmatched. The CDR3 has 15 amino acids. Germline CDR1 and CDR2: MNHEY and SVGAGI.